The 2 T cell receptor beta chains listed next were all sequenced from one sample in a study of identical twins. TCRdb used MiXCR to reprocess the 5' RACE reads, holding one entry per CDR3 protein. Seen here are more than 1.5 million distinct CDR3 sequences, about 32% observed once, and the top ten hold 0.25% to 0.3%. Material: cord blood. Receptors were obtained from a newborn girl in good health.

This clonotype came up once. The V and J genes are TRBV3-1 and TRBJ2-1; 7 bases fit TRBD2. The germline gives CDR1 LGHDT, CDR2 YNNKEL (reference sequence). Unmatched junction bases numbered 5, after V lost 2 bases and J lost 7 bases. The CDR3 covers 14 residues. CDR3 bases: TGTGCCAGCAGCCAACTAGCGGACTGGAATGAGCAGTTCTTC. It specifies CASSQLADWNEQFF.

This clonotype has only a few counts. The rearrangement links TRBV2 to TRBJ2-1; the D is unclear. The V end was cut by 4 bases, the J end by 6 bases, with 13 bases between. Per germline, CDR1 SNHLY and CDR2 FYNNEI. The CDR3 contains 14 residues. The CDR3 sequence: CASSARLVANEQFF. The CDR3 DNA sequence: TGTGCCAGCAGTGCAAGGCTCGTGGCCAATGAGCAGTTCTTC.